A selection of T cell receptor beta chains follows, all from one sample in a study of identical twins. A single record per CDR3 protein comes from TCRdb applying MiXCR to the 5' RACE reads. The sample has some 760,000 distinct CDR3 sequences, about 18% seen once. The sample was also reused in another study, on T cells expressing NK-cell markers.

What was sequenced was PBMCs. The receptors derive from a woman aged 18-29 years in good health. CDR3s include the opening cysteine and the closing phenylalanine or tryptophan. Each record gives: CDR3 DNA, CDR3 protein, D gene, J gene, clone size, V gene. D genes are given only for firm matches. Size is omitted from some rows. Given values are once, few, many or a class for expanded clones.

TGCAGTGCGGGCGAGGTGTTAGATACGCAGTATTTT CSAGEVLDTQYF - TRBJ2-3 - TRBV20-1
TGTGCCAGCAGCTTATCCAACACGTGGTATGGGGAGCAGTACTTC CASSLSNTWYGEQYF - TRBJ2-7 - TRBV7-9
TGTGCCAGCAGCCCGGACAGGGCGGGTCAGCCCCAGCATTTT CASSPDRAGQPQHF TRBD1 TRBJ1-5 many TRBV6-1
TGTGCCATCAGGGGCAGCAGCTCTGGAAACACCATATATTTT CAIRGSSSGNTIYF - TRBJ1-3 few TRBV10-3
TGTGCCAGCAGTCCCGGGACTAGCGTATTCTACGAGCAGTACTTC CASSPGTSVFYEQYF TRBD2 TRBJ2-7 - TRBV27
TGTGCCAGCAGCCACCGACGAGGACAGGGGGCTAATTCACCCCTCCACTTT CASSHRRGQGANSPLHF TRBD1 TRBJ1-6 few TRBV3-1
TGCGCCTCAGCAGGGGAGGGTGGCCAGCCCCAGCATTTT CASAGEGGQPQHF - TRBJ1-5 many TRBV5-1
TGTGCCAGCAGTGAATCAGGGACTTTAGAGACCCAGTACTTC CASSESGTLETQYF - TRBJ2-5 - TRBV25-1
TGTGCCAGCAGCTTTCTGGGTGGTGAAAAACTGTTTTTT CASSFLGGEKLFF - TRBJ1-4 once TRBV7-9
TGTGCCAGCAGTTTAGGGCTCAAACTGTTTTTT CASSLGLKLFF - TRBJ1-4 few TRBV12-3/TRBV12-4
TGCAGTGCCTCGGACAGAGCCTACAATGAGCAGTTCTTC CSASDRAYNEQFF - TRBJ2-1 - TRBV20-1
TGTGCCAGCAGCCCAGACAGGGCGATTACTGAAGCTTTCTTT CASSPDRAITEAFF TRBD1 TRBJ1-1 - TRBV9
TGCGCCAGCAGCCAAGGGACAGGGGGTGCCCAAGAGACCCAGTACTTC CASSQGTGGAQETQYF TRBD1 TRBJ2-5 few TRBV4-3
TGTGCCAGCAGCTACTACAGGGGGCGCACAGAGACCCAGTACTTC CASSYYRGRTETQYF TRBD1 TRBJ2-5 - TRBV3-1
TGCGCCAGCAGCCAAGGCGTCGGGCGATACAATGAGCAGTTCTTC CASSQGVGRYNEQFF - TRBJ2-1 few TRBV4-3
TGTGCCAGCAGCTCAACCAACAGGAAACTCACAGATACGCAGTATTTT CASSSTNRKLTDTQYF - TRBJ2-3 - TRBV5-5
TGCGCCAGCAGCCCGGGGGACGTCGCTGAAGCTTTCTTT CASSPGDVAEAFF - TRBJ1-1 - TRBV5-1
TGTGCCAGCACGACAGGGTGGGGCACTGAAGCTTTCTTT CASTTGWGTEAFF TRBD1 TRBJ1-1 few TRBV12-3/TRBV12-4
TGTGCCAGCAGTGGGATTAACTATGGCTACACCTTC CASSGINYGYTF - TRBJ1-2 - TRBV25-1
TGCGCCAGCAGCTTGGATCTCCCGGCCGAGCAGTTCTTC CASSLDLPAEQFF - TRBJ2-1 few TRBV5-1
TGTGCCAGCAGCTTGTACAGGTACGAGCAGTACTTC CASSLYRYEQYF - TRBJ2-7 - TRBV11-2
TGTGCCAGCAGTCGACTAGCGGGAGGATACACCGGGGAGCTGTTTTTT CASSRLAGGYTGELFF TRBD2 TRBJ2-2 - TRBV11-3
TGCGCCAGCAGCGCGACCCCGACCTACAATGAGCAGTTCTTC CASSATPTYNEQFF - TRBJ2-1 - TRBV5-1
TGTGCCACCAGCAGTGACCTGAACCACGCGAACACCGGGGAGCTGTTTTTT CATSSDLNHANTGELFF - TRBJ2-2 - TRBV15
TGTGCCAGCAGCGGCTTGCTAGCGTCCACAGATACGCAGTATTTT CASSGLLASTDTQYF - TRBJ2-3 - TRBV5-6
TGTGCCAGCAGTAGTCTCGTCACAGATACGCAGTATTTT CASSSLVTDTQYF - TRBJ2-3 - TRBV9
TGTGCCAGCGCCATGGGACAGGGAGGCCCCTACGAGCAGTACTTC CASAMGQGGPYEQYF TRBD1 TRBJ2-7 many TRBV12-3/TRBV12-4
TGCGCCAGCAGCTTGTTTCCGGGTCACAGTTACTTCCAAGAGACCCAGTACTTC CASSLFPGHSYFQETQYF - TRBJ2-5 - TRBV5-1
TGTGCCAGCAGCTTCCAGGGTCTCAACGCCGGGGAGCTGTTTTTT CASSFQGLNAGELFF - TRBJ2-2 - TRBV7-6
TGTGCCAGCAGTTTAGGCGGGGGGAGCGCAGATACGCAGTATTTT CASSLGGGSADTQYF TRBD2 TRBJ2-3 few TRBV12-3/TRBV12-4
TGCAGTGCTAGGGGGCCTAGCGGACAGACACGGCTCACAGATACGCAGTATTTT CSARGPSGQTRLTDTQYF - TRBJ2-3 - TRBV20-1
TGTGCCAGCAGCGACAGGGCCGGGGAAGCTTTCTTT CASSDRAGEAFF TRBD1 TRBJ1-1 - TRBV6-5
TGTGCCAGCAGCTTGGCCTATTGGGGTTACACAGATACGCAGTATTTT CASSLAYWGYTDTQYF - TRBJ2-3 - TRBV5-5
TGTGCCAGCAGTTATCGGCTGGAGCAGTTCTTC CASSYRLEQFF - TRBJ2-1 many TRBV6-6
TGCGCCAGCAGTTCTCCGGGACTAGGAGGGGTCAATGAGCAGTTCTTC CASSSPGLGGVNEQFF TRBD2 TRBJ2-1 - TRBV5-1
TGTGCCAGCAGCCATGACCCGGCGGGCACTGAAGCTTTCTTT CASSHDPAGTEAFF - TRBJ1-1 - TRBV12-3/TRBV12-4
TGTGCCAGCAGACCTACAGGGGGCCAATTGGAAAAACTGTTTTTT CASRPTGGQLEKLFF TRBD1 TRBJ1-4 few TRBV7-8
TGTGCCAGCAGCGGCGGGGCAGGTCGGAATTCACCCCTCCACTTT CASSGGAGRNSPLHF - TRBJ1-6 - TRBV7-2
TGTGCCAGCTCACCATTCGGCGACGCGGGGGAGACCCAGTACTTC CASSPFGDAGETQYF - TRBJ2-5 - TRBV18
TGTGCCAGCAGCTTATCTACTCCATCCTACGAGCAGTACTTC CASSLSTPSYEQYF - TRBJ2-7 few TRBV11-2
TGCGCCAGCAGCGGGACTAGCGGGCAATACTCCTACGAGCAGTACTTC CASSGTSGQYSYEQYF TRBD2 TRBJ2-7 many TRBV5-1
TGTGCCAGCAGTTCCCAGAGACAGCGGGGGGGCCCGGAGACCCAGTACTTC CASSSQRQRGGPETQYF TRBD2 TRBJ2-5 - TRBV12-3/TRBV12-4
TGCGCCAGCAGCCAAGATGGGCTAGATTACAATGAGCAGTTCTTC CASSQDGLDYNEQFF - TRBJ2-1 few TRBV4-1
TGTGCCAGCAGTTACAGCGGGAGTCTGGAGACCCAGTACTTC CASSYSGSLETQYF TRBD2 TRBJ2-5 few TRBV6-2/TRBV6-3
TGTGCCAGCAGCTTGTGGGGACCCACCTACGGTGAGCAGTTCTTC CASSLWGPTYGEQFF - TRBJ2-1 - TRBV7-8
TGCAGTGCCAAGTCGGGGGGCTTAAACACTGAAGCTTTCTTT CSAKSGGLNTEAFF - TRBJ1-1 few TRBV20-1
TGCAGTGCTCCCGACAGGGGGAACTACGAGCAGTACTTC CSAPDRGNYEQYF TRBD1 TRBJ2-7 - TRBV20-1
TGTGCCAGCAGCCCCCGTGGAGGGTACCTTTGCGAGCAGTACTTC CASSPRGGYLCEQYF - TRBJ2-7 - TRBV3-1
TGTGCCAGCAGACCTTCCACTAGCGGGGGCGCGGGGGATACGCAGTATTTT CASRPSTSGGAGDTQYF TRBD2 TRBJ2-3 few TRBV27
TGTGCCAGCAGCCAAGACCGACTGTCCTACGAGCAGTACTTC CASSQDRLSYEQYF - TRBJ2-7 - TRBV3-1
TGTGCCAGCAGCCCAAATCGACAGAGGCGCAGGGATACGCAGTATTTT CASSPNRQRRRDTQYF - TRBJ2-3 - TRBV7-8
TGTGCCAGCAGCTCCCGGGGTATCAACTATGGCTACACCTTC CASSSRGINYGYTF - TRBJ1-2 few TRBV7-9
TGTGCCAGCAGCGTCCGCGGCACAGATACGCAGTATTTT CASSVRGTDTQYF - TRBJ2-3 many TRBV9
TGTGCCAGCAGTTACGGCCCTAGCGGGAGAGGTGAGCAGTTCTTC CASSYGPSGRGEQFF TRBD2 TRBJ2-1 - TRBV6-2/TRBV6-3
TGTGCCACCCACGGGGGGCCCGATACGCAGTATTTT CATHGGPDTQYF - TRBJ2-3 - TRBV25-1
TGTGCCAGCAGCCTTCTAGCGGGAGGGCCGAGGGTGCAGTTCTTC CASSLLAGGPRVQFF TRBD2 TRBJ2-1 - TRBV7-9
TGTGCCAGCTCTGTCCGACTTGCGAGAGATACGCAGTATTTT CASSVRLARDTQYF - TRBJ2-3 - TRBV3-1
TGTGCCAGCAGCATCTCGGGAGGAGGGGCGGATGAGCAGTTCTTC CASSISGGGADEQFF TRBD2 TRBJ2-1 - TRBV7-9
TGTGCCAGCAGCCCCTGGACTAGCCACCAAGAGACCCAGTACTTC CASSPWTSHQETQYF TRBD2 TRBJ2-5 few TRBV7-2